This T cell receptor (beta chain) stems from a study of cytomegalovirus exposure and HLA in healthy donors. Study in general: Falling in the Caucasian-associated ancestry cluster were 81% of approximately 410 genotyped donors.

The germline V gene has CDR1 MNHNS and CDR2 SASEGT. This CDR3 has 14 residues. Between the trimmed V and J ends, which lost 8 bases and 4 bases, there was a span of 15 bases. Overall study findings and caveats: In vitro assays verified that a few CMV-associated chains recognized CMV antigens specifically. Earlier findings revealed that most TCR beta V segments proved productive either about 87% or about 30% of the time.

As to this clone: The antigen is not known.

The PCR made use of 60 Vbeta and 13 Jbeta primers. As handled by the study authors: It was a later analysis that counted 83 million or so unique TCR beta chains, of which approximately 11 million were shared. Clones were read by immunoSEQ multiplex PCR, and TCRdb kept only the in-frame ones, dropping some. The V and J calls and clone size are taken from that table; D and trimming were inferred from the DNA. The data show about 91,000 clones, roughly 86% seen once. The chain links TRBV6-1 to TRBJ1-3; D is undetermined. The clonotype originates from a man aged 25 to 40 in good health and CMV-seropositive. Sequenced material: PBMCs. CDR3 nucleotides: TGTGCCAGCCTAAAAACAGCAGTCGGAAACACCATATATTTT. This sequence encodes CASLKTAVGNTIYF.